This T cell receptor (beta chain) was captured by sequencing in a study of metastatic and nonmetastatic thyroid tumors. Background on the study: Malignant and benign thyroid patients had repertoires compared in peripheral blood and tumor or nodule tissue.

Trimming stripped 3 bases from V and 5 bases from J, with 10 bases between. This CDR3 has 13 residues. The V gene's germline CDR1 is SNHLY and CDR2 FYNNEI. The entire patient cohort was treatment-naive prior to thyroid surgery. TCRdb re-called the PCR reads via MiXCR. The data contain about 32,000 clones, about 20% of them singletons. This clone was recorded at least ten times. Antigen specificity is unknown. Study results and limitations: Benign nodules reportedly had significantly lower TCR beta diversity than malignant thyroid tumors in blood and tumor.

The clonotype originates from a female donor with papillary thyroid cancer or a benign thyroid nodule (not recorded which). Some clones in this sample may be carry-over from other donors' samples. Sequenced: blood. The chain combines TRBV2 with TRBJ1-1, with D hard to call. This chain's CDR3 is CASSDGPWTEAFF. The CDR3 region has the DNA TGTGCCAGCAGTGACGGCCCCTGGACTGAAGCTTTCTTT.